This record covers a single T cell receptor beta chain. Its antigen is unidentified. CD4+ or CD8+ T cells were sorted as naive CD45RA+ or memory CD45RO+. This sample is drawn from a study of regulatory dendritic cells for organ transplantation. General study results and limits: Memory CD8+ T cells were the most oligoclonal; naive cells were highly diverse. Considerable individual heterogeneity was seen in alloreactive memory CD8+ T cells. Mature dendritic cells appeared to drive more memory CD8+ clonal expansion than regulatory ones.

Clones were sequenced by immunoSEQ multiplex PCR, and TCRdb holds only the in-frame ones, with some missing. The sample contains under 50,000 clones, just over 90% of which appear only once. Germline V CDR1 and CDR2: LGHNA, YSLEER. The CDR3 covers 20 residues. Trimming took 4 bases from V and 0 from J, leaving 25 bases between them. The receptor comes from a human donor in good health. The sample consisted of naive CD8+ T cells from blood. Documented subset: CD45RA+ naive T cells. The chain recombines TRBV4-3 with TRBJ1-3, with a possible D match to TRBD1 (5 bases). CDR3: CASSPIVVLQVGLSGNTIYF. Written as DNA, the CDR3 is TGCGCCAGCAGCCCAATCGTAGTATTACAGGTTGGTCTCTCTGGAAACACCATATATTTT.